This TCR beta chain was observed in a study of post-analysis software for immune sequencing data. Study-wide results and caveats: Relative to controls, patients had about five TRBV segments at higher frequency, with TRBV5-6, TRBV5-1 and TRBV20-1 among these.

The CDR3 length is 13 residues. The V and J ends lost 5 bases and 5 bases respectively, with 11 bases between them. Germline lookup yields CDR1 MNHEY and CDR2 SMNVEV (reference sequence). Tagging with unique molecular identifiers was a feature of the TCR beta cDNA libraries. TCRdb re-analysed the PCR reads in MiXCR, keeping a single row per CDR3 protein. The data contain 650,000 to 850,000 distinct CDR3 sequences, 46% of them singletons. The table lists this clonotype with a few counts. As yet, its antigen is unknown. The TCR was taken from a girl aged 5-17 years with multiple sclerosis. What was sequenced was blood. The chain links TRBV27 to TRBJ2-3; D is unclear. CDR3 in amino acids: CASSPLLGDTQYF. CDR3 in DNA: TGTGCCAGCAGTCCCCTCTTAGGAGATACGCAGTATTTT.